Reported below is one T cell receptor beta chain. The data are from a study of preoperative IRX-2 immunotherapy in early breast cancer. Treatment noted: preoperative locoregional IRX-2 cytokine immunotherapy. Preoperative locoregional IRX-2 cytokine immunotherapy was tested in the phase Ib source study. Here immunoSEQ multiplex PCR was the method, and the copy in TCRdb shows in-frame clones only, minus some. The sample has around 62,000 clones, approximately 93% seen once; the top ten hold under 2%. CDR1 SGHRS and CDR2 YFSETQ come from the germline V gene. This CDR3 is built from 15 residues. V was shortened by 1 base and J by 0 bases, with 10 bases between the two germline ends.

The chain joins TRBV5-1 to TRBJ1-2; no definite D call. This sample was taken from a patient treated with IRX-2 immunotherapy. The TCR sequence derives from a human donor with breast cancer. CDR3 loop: CASSLLWETNYGYTF. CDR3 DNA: TGCGCCAGCAGCTTGTTGTGGGAAACTAACTATGGCTACACCTTC.